The 23 T cell receptor beta chains given below trace back to one sample, sequenced in a study of CD8+ T cells in alopecia areata. Treatment meaning: oral pan-JAK inhibitor, 5-10 mg twice daily. Reverse transcription of extracted RNA yielded cDNA, which provided the sequencing template. The method was immunoSEQ multiplex PCR; TCRdb's version includes in-frame clones alone and lacks a portion of them. The repertoire holds around 270,000 clones, 58% seen once, with over 1.5% in the top ten. This specimen was CD4+ T cells sorted from blood, taken at week 24, from a patient treated with tofacitinib. The receptors shown here come from a human donor with alopecia areata.

The gene calls are TRBV9 and TRBJ2-1, with 10 positions matching TRBD1. Germline V lookup: CDR1 SGDLS, CDR2 YYNGEE. The CDR3 loop spans 15 amino acids. Trimming removed 0 bases from V and 9 bases from J; junction bases left unmatched: 6. The CDR3 here is CASSVVGTGDGEQFF. The CDR3 bases are TGTGCCAGCAGCGTAGTAGGGACAGGGGATGGTGAGCAGTTCTTC.

The chain combines TRBV7-2 with TRBJ2-4, with D perhaps TRBD2 (5 bases). The CDR3 loop spans 14 amino acids. The ends were cut back, 4 bases at V and 6 bases at J, with 13 bases in the middle. CDR1 and CDR2 from the germline V gene are SGHTA and FQGNSA. CDR3 amino acids: CASSSPTAGNIQYF. The CDR3 nucleotides read TGTGCCAGCAGCTCCCCTACGGCGGGAAACATTCAGTACTTC.

The chain links TRBV4-3 to TRBJ2-1, with 9 bases matching TRBD2. V lost 2 bases, J lost 10 bases, and 9 bases stayed unmatched. Germline loops: CDR1 LGHNA, CDR2 YSLEER. The CDR3 runs 15 residues. CDR3 protein: CASSQFGAGGHEQFF. CDR3 nucleotides: TGCGCCAGCAGCCAATTTGGAGCGGGGGGCCACGAGCAGTTCTTC.

The chain combines TRBV5-1 with TRBJ1-1; possibly TRBD1 for D (5 bases). The CDR3 has 12 amino acids. V lost 4 bases and J 7 bases, leaving 11 bases between the germline ends. Germline V CDR1 and CDR2: SGHRS, YFSETQ. CDR3 in DNA: TGCGCCAGCAGCGGGGGAAGAGGTGAAGCTTTCTTT. Protein: CASSGGRGEAFF. Variable domain in full (rest from reference TRBV5-1 and TRBJ1-1): KAGVTQTPRYLIKTRGQQVTLSCSPISGHRSVSWYQQTPGQGLQFLFEYFSETQRNKGNFPGRFSGRQFSNSRSEMNVSTLELGDSALYLCASSGGRGEAFFGQGTRLTVV.

A single count supports this clone. CDR3 nucleotides: TGCGCCAGCAGCGCCGACGGGGGTCCCGGGCTTCAAGAGACCCAGTACTTC. This codes for CASSADGGPGLQETQYF. The chain recombines TRBV4-1 with TRBJ2-5, with D perhaps TRBD2 (6 bases). Germline V gives CDR1 MGHRA, CDR2 YSYEKL. Trimming cost V 5 bases and J 2 bases, with 21 bases left between them. The CDR3 runs 17 residues.

This clone was recorded a few times. The CDR3 DNA reads as TGTGCCAGCAGCTTGAGGGTTAACACCGGGGAGCTGTTTTTT. It encodes CASSLRVNTGELFF. The rearrangement uses TRBV5-4 and TRBJ2-2; no definite D call. The CDR3 length is 14 residues. The V end was cut by 1 base, the J end by 2 bases, with 6 bases between. CDR1 is SGHNT and CDR2 is YYREEE in the germline V gene (reference sequence).

CDR3 region: CASSLGDRAYEQYF. In DNA form, the CDR3 reads TGTGCCAGCAGTTTGGGGGACAGGGCTTACGAGCAGTACTTC. The V gene is TRBV27, the J gene TRBJ2-7; 9 bases agree with TRBD1. The CDR3 consists of 14 residues. Germline assignment: CDR1 MNHEY and CDR2 SMNVEV (reference sequence). After removal of 3 bases from V and 4 bases from J, the junction contained 4 bases not matched to a gene.

The table lists this clone with a few counts. The V and J genes are TRBV5-1 and TRBJ1-5; D gene uncertain. There are 14 residues in the CDR3. From germline, CDR1 is SGHRS and CDR2 YFSETQ. The V end lost 1 base, the J end lost 6 bases, and 11 bases lay between the germline ends. CDR3 in amino acids: CASSLRGGSQPQHF. The DNA of the CDR3 is TGCGCCAGCAGCTTGCGGGGAGGATCTCAGCCCCAGCATTTT.

The chain links TRBV28 to TRBJ2-5, with TRBD1 identical over 7 bases. J was trimmed by 6 bases and V by 7 bases; bases with no gene match: 5. This CDR3 is 12 amino acids long. Germline CDR1 and CDR2: MDHEN and SYDVKM. CDR3 in DNA: TGTGCCAGCAACACAGGGGTACAGACCCAGTACTTC. It translates to CASNTGVQTQYF.

This rearrangement joins TRBV19 to TRBJ2-5; TRBD2 agrees at 9 bases. Germline CDR1 reads LNHDA; CDR2 reads SQIVND (reference sequence). The CDR3 spans 16 residues. Unmatched junction bases numbered 8, after V lost 0 bases and J lost 6 bases. The CDR3 spells CASSIDGSGGRKTQYF. CDR3 sequence (DNA): TGTGCCAGTAGTATAGATGGTAGCGGGGGAAGGAAGACCCAGTACTTC.

The rearrangement joins TRBV6-5 to TRBJ1-5; TRBD1 aligns across 7 bases. V shed 5 bases and J 0 bases; nucleotides not matched to a gene: 4. This CDR3 region has 15 residues. Germline V gene lookup returns CDR1 MNHEY and CDR2 SVGAGI. This chain's CDR3 is CASSPDRDSNQPQHF. CDR3 nucleotide sequence: TGTGCCAGCAGTCCCGACAGGGATAGCAATCAGCCCCAGCATTTT.

The rearrangement joins TRBV29-1 to TRBJ2-7, with 9 bases that match TRBD1. The CDR3 spans 13 residues. With V trimmed by 4 bases and J by 3 bases, 4 bases remained unmatched. Germline V gene sequence: CDR1 SQVTM, CDR2 ANQGSEA. The CDR3 is CSVGDREVYEQYF. The CDR3 bases are TGCAGCGTTGGGGACAGGGAGGTCTACGAGCAGTACTTC.

This clone was counted between two and nine times. The chain is built from TRBV9 and TRBJ1-1; 9 bases line up with TRBD1. V was clipped by 3 bases and J by 8 bases; unmatched bases: 11. There are 15 residues in the CDR3. The germline V gene has CDR1 SGDLS and CDR2 YYNGEE. The CDR3 spells CASSDKRTGDKEAFF. The CDR3 nucleotides are TGTGCCAGCAGCGACAAAAGGACAGGGGACAAGGAAGCTTTCTTT.

This clone was detected many times. This chain joins TRBV27 and TRBJ2-1; D call uncertain. Germline V CDR1 and CDR2: MNHEY, SMNVEV (reference sequence). The CDR3 consists of 11 residues. V was cut by 8 bases and J by 5 bases, with 7 bases left in between. The CDR3 here is CASGPDNEQFF. Here the CDR3 DNA reads TGTGCCAGCGGACCCGACAATGAGCAGTTCTTC.

CDR3 residues: CASSTNYGYTF. CDR3 in DNA: TGTGCCAGCAGTACTAACTATGGCTACACCTTC. The V call is TRBV25-1, the J call TRBJ1-2; D gene unclear. V lost 5 bases, J lost 0 bases, and 1 base lay in between. CDR1 is MGHDK, CDR2 SYGVNS, per germline. The CDR3 has 11 residues.

The chain employs TRBV5-4 and TRBJ1-2; D is perhaps TRBD1 (6 bases). The V end lost 0 bases, the J end lost 8 bases, and 11 bases lay between the germline ends. This CDR3 has 13 amino acids. Germline CDR1 is SGHNT and CDR2 is YYREEE (reference sequence). As DNA, the CDR3 is TGTGCCAGCAGCTTGGACAGGGTTGGAGGCTACACCTTC. This sequence encodes CASSLDRVGGYTF.

This clone was recorded at least ten times. The CDR3 coding sequence is TGTGCCAGCAGCTTAGCGGGTAATTCACCCCTCCACTTT. The encoded protein is CASSLAGNSPLHF. The J gene is TRBJ1-6, the V gene TRBV4-2; the D is unclear. The germline gives CDR1 LGHNA, CDR2 YNFKEQ. The CDR3 is made up of 13 amino acids. Trimming stripped 5 bases from V and 6 bases from J, with 8 bases between.

This clone was observed a handful of times. One end of the junction does not line up with germline, which may come from a read error. The chain combines TRBV18 with TRBJ2-7, with 10 bases aligning to TRBD1. This CDR3 is built from 18 residues. The germline V gene encodes CDR1 KGHSH and CDR2 LQKENI. DNA for the CDR3: TGTGCCAGCTCCCCACCCGGATTGGACAGGGGGAGCTCCTACGAGCAGTACTTC. This sequence encodes CASSPPGLDRGSSYEQYF. Full variable domain (missing parts from reference TRBV18 and TRBJ2-7): NAGVMQNPRHLVRRRGQEARLRCSPMKGHSHVYWYRQLPEEGLKFMVYLQKENIIDESGMPKERFSAEFPKEGPSILRIQQVVRGDSAAYFCASSPPGLDRGSSYEQYFGPGTRLTVT.

In its sample, this clone was seen a few times. J is TRBJ2-7 and V is TRBV19; D is unresolved. The length of the CDR3 is 13 residues. V was cut by 5 bases and J by 0 bases, with 8 bases left in between. Germline CDR1 LNHDA, CDR2 SQIVND (reference sequence). The CDR3 region is CASSLPGSYEQYF. CDR3 sequence (DNA): TGTGCCAGTAGTCTGCCGGGCTCCTACGAGCAGTACTTC. Full variable domain (outside the CDR3, taken from reference TRBV19 and TRBJ2-7): DGGITQSPKYLFRKEGQNVTLSCEQNLNHDAMYWYRQDPGQGLRLIYYSQIVNDFQKGDIAEGYSVSREKKESFPLTVTSAQKNPTAFYLCASSLPGSYEQYFGPGTRLTVT.

The chain employs TRBV30 and TRBJ2-5; D is possibly TRBD2 (7 bases). Trimming removed 0 bases at V and 5 bases at J, with 16 bases between. The CDR3 length is 15 residues. Germline V gene data show CDR1 as GTSNPN and CDR2 as SVGIG (reference sequence). CDR3 in DNA: TGTGCCTGGAGTGTGAGGAGGGGGAGGGTGGAGACCCAGTACTTC. This codes for CAWSVRRGRVETQYF.

The V call is TRBV7-2, the J call TRBJ2-5, with a weak D call TRBD1 (6 bases). The V end lost 5 bases, the J end lost 5 bases, and 18 bases lay between the germline ends. The CDR3 is 15 residues long. Germline CDR1 and CDR2: SGHTA and FQGNSA. This CDR3 reads CASSQGSGSLETQYF. In DNA, the CDR3 is TGTGCCAGCAGCCAGGGGAGTGGGAGTCTGGAGACCCAGTACTTC. The entire variable domain, with the rest obtained from reference TRBV7-2 and TRBJ2-5, is as follows: GAGVSQSPSNKVTEKGKDVELRCDPISGHTALYWYRQSLGQGLEFLIYFQGNSAPDKSGLPSDRFSAERTGGSVSTLTIQRTQQEDSAVYLCASSQGSGSLETQYFGPGTRLLVL.

The chain recombines TRBV30 with TRBJ1-1; D gene unclear. V lost 2 bases to trimming and J lost 1 base, with 5 bases between them. The germline CDR1 and CDR2 sequences are GTSNPN and SVGIG (reference sequence). This CDR3 spans 12 amino acids. CDR3 sequence: CAWSKENTEAFF. CDR3 sequence (DNA): TGTGCCTGGAGTAAGGAGAACACTGAAGCTTTCTTT. The whole variable domain, filled in from reference TRBV30 and TRBJ1-1, reads SQTIHQWPATLVQPVGSPLSLECTVEGTSNPNLYWYRQAAGRGLQLLFYSVGIGQISSEVPQNLSASRPQDRQFILSSKKLLLSDSGFYLCAWSKENTEAFFGQGTRLTVV.

V gene TRBV19 combines with J gene TRBJ2-7; 7 nucleotides agree with TRBD1. Looked up from germline, CDR1 is LNHDA and CDR2 is SQIVND (reference sequence). The V and J ends lost 6 bases and 3 bases, in that order; junction bases with no gene match: 5. The CDR3 is 13 residues long. The CDR3 spells CASRGQQIYEQYF. The CDR3, as DNA: TGTGCCAGTAGGGGACAGCAGATCTACGAGCAGTACTTC.